A selection of T cell receptor beta chains follows, all from one sample in a study of blood T cell repertoires in COVID-19. Profiled with immunoSEQ multiplex PCR; TCRdb holds only in-frame clones, not every one. This repertoire shows roughly 360,000 clones, 70% to 85% found once; its top ten account for more than 0.85%. The sample was peripheral blood. The source of these receptors is a human donor with acute or convalescent COVID-19. The donor label of this sample is uncertain. Each CDR3 is given with its conserved first and last residue. The D gene is left open where the match is weak. Only part of the rows carry a size: once, few, many, or a class if the clone is expanded.

TRBD2,TRBJ2-3,TRBV11-2,.,TGTGCCAGCAGTGTCGGCGGGGGGGCAACAGATACGCAGTATTTT,CASSVGGGATDTQYF
.,TRBJ1-1,TRBV2,.,TGTGCCAGCAGCCAGGGAGGGTCGTCAAGAGCTGAAGCTTTCTTT,CASSQGGSSRAEAFF
.,TRBJ2-7,TRBV5-1,.,TGCGCCAGCAGCTTGGGGGCGGGGGCCAGCTCCTACGAGCAGTACTTC,CASSLGAGASSYEQYF
.,TRBJ1-1,TRBV19,once,TGTGCCAGTAGTATAGGGGGGGTCTCTGGCGGGAACACTGAAGCTTTCTTT,CASSIGGVSGGNTEAFF
.,TRBJ2-6,TRBV11-2,.,TGTGCCAGCAGCTCACTAGGGGGTTTCTCTGGGGCCAACGTCCTGACTTTC,CASSSLGGFSGANVLTF
.,TRBJ2-1,TRBV28,.,TGTGCCAGCAGTTTAAATCCGACTAGACCACGTGAGCAGTTCTTC,CASSLNPTRPREQFF
TRBD1,TRBJ1-6,TRBV6-5,.,TGTGCCAGCAGTTACAGAGCCGGGACAGGGATTTCACCCCTCCACTTT,CASSYRAGTGISPLHF
.,TRBJ1-1,TRBV7-9,.,TGTGCCAGCAGCTTAGTGGGGGCGAGGATGAACACTGAAGCTTTCTTT,CASSLVGARMNTEAFF
.,TRBJ1-6,TRBV6-5,.,TGTGCCAGCCACAGGAGCTCCTATAATTCACCCCTCCACTTT,CASHRSSYNSPLHF
.,TRBJ2-7,TRBV6-5,.,TGTGCCAGCAGTTACCCAGGGGCGGGTAACGAGCAGTACTTC,CASSYPGAGNEQYF
.,TRBJ2-5,TRBV7-8,.,TGTGCCAGCACACCCAACGTGGCGGAAGAGACCCAGTACTTC,CASTPNVAEETQYF
.,TRBJ1-1,TRBV5-1,.,TGCGCCAGCAGCTTTATCCCAACAACTATGAACACTGAAGCTTTCTTT,CASSFIPTTMNTEAFF
.,TRBJ2-1,TRBV29-1,.,TGCAGCGTTGTGCGGCGGGACTACAATGAGCAGTTCTTC,CSVVRRDYNEQFF
.,TRBJ1-2,TRBV9,many,TGTGCCAGCAGCCCCCAGGGGTATGGCTACACCTTC,CASSPQGYGYTF
.,TRBJ1-1,TRBV10-3,few,TGTGCCATCAGTGAGTCCAGGACAGATATGAACACTGAAGCTTTCTTT,CAISESRTDMNTEAFF
.,TRBJ1-4,TRBV6-5,.,TGTGCCAGCAAAGCCCCAACTAATGAAAAACTGTTTTTT,CASKAPTNEKLFF
TRBD1,TRBJ1-5,TRBV2,.,TGTGCCAGCAGTGTACAGGGGGTAAGCCAGCCCCAGCATTTT,CASSVQGVSQPQHF
.,TRBJ2-3,TRBV11-2,.,TGTGCCAGCAGCTTAGATCGGACAGATACGCAGTATTTT,CASSLDRTDTQYF
.,TRBJ1-6,TRBV21-1,.,TGTGCCAGCAGTTACAGGGGCGGTAATTCACCCCTCCACTTT,CASSYRGGNSPLHF
TRBD2,TRBJ2-3,TRBV3-1/TRBV3-2,.,TGTGCCAGCAGCCAAGTACGAGCGGGAGCCCCCGGAGGTGCAGATACGCAGTATTTT,CASSQVRAGAPGGADTQYF
.,TRBJ1-4,TRBV5-5,.,TGTGCCAGCAGCTTGGGGGGAGCCGGAGGTGAAAAACTGTTTTTT,CASSLGGAGGEKLFF
.,TRBJ1-1,TRBV7-9,.,TGTGCCAGCAGCTCAGGGGCCTCATTGGCCGCTGAAGCTTTCTTT,CASSSGASLAAEAFF
TRBD1,TRBJ1-1,TRBV6-1,few,TGTGCCAGCAGTGACCAGGACAGGGGGAGGACTGAAGCTTTCTTT,CASSDQDRGRTEAFF
.,TRBJ1-2,TRBV12-3/TRBV12-4,.,TGTGCCAACGCCCCGACTAGAAACTATGGCTACACCTTC,CANAPTRNYGYTF
.,TRBJ1-5,TRBV18,.,TGTGCCAGCTCAGCAGACAGGACTCAGCCCCAGCATTTT,CASSADRTQPQHF
TRBD2,TRBJ2-1,TRBV29-1,.,TGCAGCATCGGGACTAGCGGGAGTTGGTATGAGCAGTTCTTC,CSIGTSGSWYEQFF
.,TRBJ2-5,TRBV7-7,.,TGTGCCAGCAGCTTAGAATTTCGTGAGACCCAGTACTTC,CASSLEFRETQYF
.,TRBJ1-2,TRBV28,.,TGTGCCAGCAGTTTATGGCAGGGTGCCTCTAACTATGGCTACACCTTC,CASSLWQGASNYGYTF
.,TRBJ1-5,TRBV6-6,.,TGTGCCAGCAGTTACTCCCGGGGTCAGCCCCAGCATTTT,CASSYSRGQPQHF
TRBD1,TRBJ1-2,TRBV5-6,.,TGTGCCAGCAGCACCCCAGGGGGTCTACTAAACTATGGCTACACCTTC,CASSTPGGLLNYGYTF
TRBD1,TRBJ1-5,TRBV7-9,.,TGTGCCAGCAGCCGACAGGGGTATCAGCCCCAGCATTTT,CASSRQGYQPQHF
.,TRBJ2-1,TRBV5-1,once,TGCGCCAGCAGCCAGCGACCCGGGTTCTCGATCTACAATGAGCAGTTCTTC,CASSQRPGFSIYNEQFF
TRBD1,TRBJ1-2,TRBV5-4,.,TGTGCCAGCAGCCCAGGACAGGGGTCGACCTATGGCTACACCTTC,CASSPGQGSTYGYTF